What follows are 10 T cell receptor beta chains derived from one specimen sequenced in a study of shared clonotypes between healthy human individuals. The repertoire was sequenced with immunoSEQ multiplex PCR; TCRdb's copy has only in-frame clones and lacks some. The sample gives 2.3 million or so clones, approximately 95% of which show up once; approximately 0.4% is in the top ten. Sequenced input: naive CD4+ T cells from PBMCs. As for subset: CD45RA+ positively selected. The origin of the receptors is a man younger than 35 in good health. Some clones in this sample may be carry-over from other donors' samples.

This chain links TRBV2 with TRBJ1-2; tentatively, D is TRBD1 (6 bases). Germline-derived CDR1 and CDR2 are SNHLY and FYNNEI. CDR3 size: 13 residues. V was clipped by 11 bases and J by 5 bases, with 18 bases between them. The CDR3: CAGTVGRGYGYTF. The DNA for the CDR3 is TGTGCCGGGACGGTGGGCAGGGGTTATGGCTACACCTTC.

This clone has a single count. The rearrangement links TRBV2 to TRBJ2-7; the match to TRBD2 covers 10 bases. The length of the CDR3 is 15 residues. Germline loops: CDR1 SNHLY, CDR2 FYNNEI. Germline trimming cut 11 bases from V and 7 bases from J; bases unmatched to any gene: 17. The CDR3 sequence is CAAKREGRVGGEQYF. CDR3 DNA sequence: TGTGCCGCAAAGCGGGAGGGCCGCGTTGGGGGAGAGCAGTACTTC.

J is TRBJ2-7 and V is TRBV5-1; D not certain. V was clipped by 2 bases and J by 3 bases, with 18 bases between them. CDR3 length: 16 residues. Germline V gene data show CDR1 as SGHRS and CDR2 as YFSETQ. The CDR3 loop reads CASSFAMGELNYEQYF. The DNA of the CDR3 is TGCGCCAGCAGCTTCGCTATGGGTGAACTTAACTACGAGCAGTACTTC.

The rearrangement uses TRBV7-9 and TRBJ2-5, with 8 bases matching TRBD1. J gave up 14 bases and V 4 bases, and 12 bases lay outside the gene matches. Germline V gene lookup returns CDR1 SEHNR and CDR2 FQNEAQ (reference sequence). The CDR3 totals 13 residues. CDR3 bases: TGTGCCAGCAGCTCTGGACAGGGCGCGAGTTTATACTTC. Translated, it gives CASSSGQGASLYF.

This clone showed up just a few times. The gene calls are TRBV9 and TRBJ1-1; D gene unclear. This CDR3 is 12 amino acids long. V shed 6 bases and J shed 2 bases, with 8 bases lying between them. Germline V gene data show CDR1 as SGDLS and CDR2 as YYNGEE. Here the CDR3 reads CASNRGNTEAFF. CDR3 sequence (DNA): TGTGCCAGCAACCGGGGTAACACTGAAGCTTTCTTT.

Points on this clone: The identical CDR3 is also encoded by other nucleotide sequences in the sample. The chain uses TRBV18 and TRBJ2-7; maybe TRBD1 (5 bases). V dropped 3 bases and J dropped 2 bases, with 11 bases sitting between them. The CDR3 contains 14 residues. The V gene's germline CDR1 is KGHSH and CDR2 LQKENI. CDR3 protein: CASSPETGAYEQYF. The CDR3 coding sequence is TGTGCCAGCTCACCGGAAACAGGCGCCTACGAGCAGTACTTC.

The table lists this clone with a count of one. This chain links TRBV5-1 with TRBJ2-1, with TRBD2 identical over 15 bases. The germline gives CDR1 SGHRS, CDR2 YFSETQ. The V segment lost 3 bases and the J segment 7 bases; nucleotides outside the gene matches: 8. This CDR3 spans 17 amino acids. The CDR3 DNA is TGCGCCAGCAGCTGGACTAGCGGGAGGGCCGGGGAAAATGAGCAGTTCTTC. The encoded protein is CASSWTSGRAGENEQFF.

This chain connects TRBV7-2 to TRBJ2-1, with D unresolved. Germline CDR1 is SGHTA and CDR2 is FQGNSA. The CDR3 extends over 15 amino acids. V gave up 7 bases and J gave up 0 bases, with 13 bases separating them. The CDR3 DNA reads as TGTGCCAGCACCCCAAGGTCGGTCTCCTACAATGAGCAGTTCTTC. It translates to CASTPRSVSYNEQFF.

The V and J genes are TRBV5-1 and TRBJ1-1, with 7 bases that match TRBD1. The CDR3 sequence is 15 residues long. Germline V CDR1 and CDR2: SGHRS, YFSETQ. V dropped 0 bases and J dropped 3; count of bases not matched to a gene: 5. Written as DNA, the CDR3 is TGCGCCAGCAGCTTGGGACAGGGAGTGTACACTGAAGCTTTCTTT. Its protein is CASSLGQGVYTEAFF.

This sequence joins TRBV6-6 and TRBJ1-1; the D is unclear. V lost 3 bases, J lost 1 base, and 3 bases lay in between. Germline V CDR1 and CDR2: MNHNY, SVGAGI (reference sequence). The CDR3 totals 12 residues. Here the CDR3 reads CASSYKNTEAFF. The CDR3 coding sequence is TGTGCCAGCAGTTATAAGAACACTGAAGCTTTCTTT.